The 18 T cell receptor beta chains below come from one sample, sequenced in a study of radiation and T cells in renal cell carcinoma. Stated time point: blood 2 weeks post-SBRT. Stated treatment: 15 Gy SBRT to primary tumor, nephrectomy 4 weeks later. Repertoires were generated with immunoSEQ multiplex PCR, while TCRdb's copy carries only in-frame clones and drops some. The table has 100,000 to 150,000 clones, 65% to 85% seen once; the top ten hold approximately 5%. The specimen was blood, collected from a patient whose treatment included radiotherapy and nephrectomy. Receptor source: a man in his fifties with renal cell carcinoma.

The chain joins TRBV29-1 to TRBJ1-5, with D possibly TRBD1 on 5 matching bases. Trimming removed 6 bases from V and 7 bases from J, with 19 bases in between. CDR1 is SQVTM, CDR2 ANQGSEA, per germline. The CDR3 has 14 residues. The CDR3 loop is CSVGPGGQGQPQHF. The CDR3 DNA reads as TGCAGCGTGGGCCCAGGAGGGCAGGGACAGCCCCAGCATTTT. The full variable domain, in which reference TRBV29-1 and TRBJ1-5 provide the parts outside the CDR3, is SAVISQKPSRDICQRGTSLTIQCQVDSQVTMMFWYRQQPGQSLTLIATANQGSEATYESGFVIDKFPISRPNLTFSTLTVSNMSPEDSSIYLCSVGPGGQGQPQHFGDGTRLSIL.

The V call is TRBV27, the J call TRBJ2-2; D call uncertain. The CDR3 contains 13 residues. The germline V gene encodes CDR1 MNHEY and CDR2 SMNVEV (reference sequence). V lost 5 bases to trimming and J lost 4 bases, with 8 bases between them. In DNA, the CDR3 is TGTGCCAGCAGTCCTTCAGTCACCGGGGAGCTGTTTTTT. Translated, it gives CASSPSVTGELFF.

The V gene is TRBV5-5, the J gene TRBJ1-5; TRBD1 agrees at 9 bases. Germline lookup yields CDR1 SGHKS and CDR2 YYEKEE (reference sequence). The junction had 6 bases not matched to a gene; V was cut back by 2 bases and J by 0 bases. This CDR3 has 17 amino acids. CDR3 in amino acids: CASSLGTGSYSNQPQHF. The CDR3 DNA sequence: TGTGCCAGCAGCTTAGGGACAGGGAGCTATAGCAATCAGCCCCAGCATTTT.

This sequence joins TRBV9 and TRBJ2-5; tentative D call: TRBD2 (5 bases). Germline V gene sequence: CDR1 SGDLS, CDR2 YYNGEE. This CDR3 is 14 amino acids long. V was cut by 4 bases and J by 4 bases, with 14 bases left in between. The CDR3 loop reads CASSLPGVGETQYF. CDR3 DNA: TGTGCCAGCAGCCTCCCCGGGGTCGGAGAGACCCAGTACTTC.

This sequence joins TRBV2 and TRBJ1-2; D ambiguous. Germline CDR1 SNHLY, CDR2 FYNNEI. V was shortened by 3 bases and J by 4 bases, with 12 bases between the two germline ends. This CDR3 is built from 14 residues. This CDR3 is CASSDIDSIYGYTF. The DNA for the CDR3 is TGTGCCAGCAGTGATATAGATTCTATCTATGGCTACACCTTC.

The V and J genes are TRBV30 and TRBJ1-1; D might be TRBD1 (5 bases). This CDR3 has 14 residues. V was pared by 3 bases and J by 5 bases, with 16 bases between. Germline V gives CDR1 GTSNPN, CDR2 SVGIG (reference sequence). The CDR3 sequence is CAWSTGPRKTEAFF. The DNA for the CDR3 is TGTGCCTGGAGCACGGGACCGCGGAAGACTGAAGCTTTCTTT.

The chain employs TRBV19 and TRBJ2-1, with unresolved D. V dropped 6 bases and J dropped 0 bases, with 12 bases sitting between them. Germline assignment: CDR1 LNHDA and CDR2 SQIVND (reference sequence). The CDR3 consists of 15 residues. As DNA, the CDR3 is TGTGCCAGTAGGAGGAGCCTCAGCTCCTACAATGAGCAGTTCTTC. Translated, it gives CASRRSLSSYNEQFF. Using reference TRBV19 and TRBJ2-1 for the parts outside the CDR3, the full variable domain is DGGITQSPKYLFRKEGQNVTLSCEQNLNHDAMYWYRQDPGQGLRLIYYSQIVNDFQKGDIAEGYSVSREKKESFPLTVTSAQKNPTAFYLCASRRSLSSYNEQFFGPGTRLTVL.

This chain joins TRBV4-1 and TRBJ1-5; perhaps TRBD1 as D (5 bases). The CDR3 runs 15 residues. V dropped 0 bases and J dropped 6 bases, with 12 bases sitting between them. From germline, CDR1 is MGHRA and CDR2 YSYEKL. This CDR3 is CASSQDSRVGQPQHF. CDR3 nucleotides: TGCGCCAGCAGCCAAGATAGCAGGGTTGGTCAGCCCCAGCATTTT.

V usage is TRBV5-5 and J usage is TRBJ1-1, with D tentatively TRBD1 (5 bases). Per the germline V gene, CDR1 is SGHKS and CDR2 is YYEKEE (reference sequence). V was clipped by 5 bases and J by 4 bases, with 15 bases between them. The length of the CDR3 is 14 residues. CDR3 coding DNA: TGTGCCAGCAGTCGAGAAGGGGTGGGCACTGAAGCTTTCTTT. Translation: CASSREGVGTEAFF.

V gene TRBV6-5 combines with J gene TRBJ2-5; D might be TRBD2 (6 bases). Per germline, CDR1 MNHEY and CDR2 SVGAGI. The V and J ends lost 4 bases and 5 bases respectively, with 14 bases between them. This CDR3 comprises 14 residues. CDR3 protein: CASSSPGVGETQYF. The CDR3 coding sequence is TGTGCCAGCAGTTCACCGGGAGTCGGGGAGACCCAGTACTTC.

The gene calls are TRBV19 and TRBJ1-3; D not certain. The V gene lost 3 bases and the J gene lost 0 bases, with 6 bases spanning the gap. Germline CDR1 is LNHDA and CDR2 is SQIVND (reference sequence). CDR3 length: 14 amino acids. The CDR3 protein is CASSMAISGNTIYF. Written as DNA, the CDR3 is TGTGCCAGTAGTATGGCGATCTCTGGAAACACCATATATTTT.

The chain joins TRBV9 to TRBJ2-2, with 8 bases matching TRBD2. V trimming: 3 bases; J trimming: 6 bases; junction bases outside the gene matches: 10. The germline V gene encodes CDR1 SGDLS and CDR2 YYNGEE. CDR3 length: 16 residues. CDR3 sequence (DNA): TGTGCCAGCAGCGGTTGGTCGGGAGGGGTTGCCGGGGAGCTGTTTTTT. Translated: CASSGWSGGVAGELFF.

The chain joins TRBV7-2 to TRBJ2-5, with D maybe TRBD1 (7 bases). This CDR3 has 15 residues. V lost 3 bases and J lost 4, with 15 bases in between. Looked up from germline, CDR1 is SGHTA and CDR2 is FQGNSA. This CDR3 is CASSFQWRGLETQYF. The CDR3 coding sequence is TGTGCCAGCAGCTTTCAGTGGAGGGGGCTAGAGACCCAGTACTTC.

This clone was detected only once. The V call is TRBV18, the J call TRBJ2-7, with no clear D. The CDR3 is 14 amino acids. Germline assignment: CDR1 KGHSH and CDR2 LQKENI. The germline V and J ends were trimmed by 0 bases and 5 bases, with 11 bases remaining between them. The DNA of the CDR3 is TGTGCCAGCTCACCACCCTACACTGAGGACGAGCAGTACTTC. Residues: CASSPPYTEDEQYF.

This clone appeared a few times. The chain links TRBV19 to TRBJ1-1, with D possibly being TRBD1 (6 bases). Trimming shortened V by 7 bases and J by 0 bases, and 12 bases separated the two germline ends. Germline assignment: CDR1 LNHDA and CDR2 SQIVND (reference sequence). This CDR3 region has 14 residues. CDR3 DNA sequence: TGTGCCAGTAAGGGGGGGCCCTTGAACACTGAAGCTTTCTTT. Its protein product is CASKGGPLNTEAFF.

Here the CDR3 reads CASSITGEVHEQYF. In nucleotides, the CDR3 is TGTGCCAGCAGCATCACAGGGGAGGTCCACGAGCAGTACTTC. The chain joins TRBV9 to TRBJ2-7; TRBD1 might be the D (7 bases). Germline V gene lookup returns CDR1 SGDLS and CDR2 YYNGEE. The germline V and J ends were trimmed by 4 bases and 5 bases, with 16 bases remaining between them. This CDR3 has 14 residues.

The chain combines TRBV11-3 with TRBJ2-7; D might be TRBD2 (6 bases). The V end was cut by 5 bases, the J end by 1 base, with 18 bases between. The germline V gene has CDR1 SGHNT and CDR2 YENEEA. This CDR3 comprises 16 residues. CDR3 sequence reads: CASSPGTCNVSYEQYF. CDR3 nucleotides: TGTGCCAGCAGCCCAGGGACTTGTAACGTTTCCTACGAGCAGTACTTC.

The chain is built from TRBV19 and TRBJ2-3, with a weak D call TRBD1 (5 bases). The CDR3 extends over 16 amino acids. V was clipped by 5 bases and J by 1 base, with 16 bases between them. Germline V lookup: CDR1 LNHDA, CDR2 SQIVND (reference sequence). For the CDR3, the DNA is TGTGCCAGTAGTCCTACAGGTATAGGTCGCACAGATACGCAGTATTTT. It translates to CASSPTGIGRTDTQYF.